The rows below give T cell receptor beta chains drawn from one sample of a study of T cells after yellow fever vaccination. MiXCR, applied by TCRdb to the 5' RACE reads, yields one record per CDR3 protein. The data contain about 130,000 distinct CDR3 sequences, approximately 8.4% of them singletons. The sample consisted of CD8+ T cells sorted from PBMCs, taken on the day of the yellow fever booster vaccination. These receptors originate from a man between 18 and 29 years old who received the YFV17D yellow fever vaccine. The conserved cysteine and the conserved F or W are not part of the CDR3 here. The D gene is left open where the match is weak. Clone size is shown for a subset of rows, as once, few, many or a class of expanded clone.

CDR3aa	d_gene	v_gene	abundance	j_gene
ASSEGGEYSYEQY	NA	TRBV2	few	TRBJ2-7
ASSQESWGEQPQH	NA	TRBV4-3	NA	TRBJ1-5
ASSSNWPDVGTEAF	NA	TRBV13	few	TRBJ1-1
ASSMVLRGDQPQH	NA	TRBV19	few	TRBJ1-5
ASSKSVGRALPDTQY	NA	TRBV19	few	TRBJ2-3
ASTTTGTGLPDTQY	NA	TRBV21-1	NA	TRBJ2-3
ASSFGRNQPQH	NA	TRBV6-5	NA	TRBJ1-5
ASSPPMDTEAF	NA	TRBV6-6	NA	TRBJ1-1
ASSLPGRELAGELF	NA	TRBV5-6	NA	TRBJ2-2
ASSPTGTIQY	TRBD1	TRBV7-8	few	TRBJ2-4
ATSPLEGDSSQTQY	NA	TRBV15	many	TRBJ2-5
ASSERQNYGYT	NA	TRBV10-1	many	TRBJ1-2
AIEDREKDTQY	TRBD1	TRBV10-3	NA	TRBJ2-3
SAGQTSNYGYT	NA	TRBV20-1	few	TRBJ1-2
ASSQAGTGALKPNQPQH	TRBD1	TRBV4-1	NA	TRBJ1-5
AISAGTGYT	NA	TRBV10-3	NA	TRBJ1-2
AWTQGGTEAF	NA	TRBV30	NA	TRBJ1-1
ASSIAIVRDPAYNEQF	NA	TRBV19	NA	TRBJ2-1
ATSRDRGLGTEAF	TRBD1	TRBV15	NA	TRBJ1-1
ASSARGGVSYNEQF	TRBD2	TRBV9	many	TRBJ2-1
ASSPERTSGPHNEQF	TRBD2	TRBV4-3	few	TRBJ2-1
ASSLRGGNTEAF	NA	TRBV5-1	many	TRBJ1-1
ASSPGLARDTQY	TRBD2	TRBV7-8	few	TRBJ2-3
ASSSTGDGYGYT	TRBD1	TRBV27	NA	TRBJ1-2
ASSQGGGRNTIY	NA	TRBV4-1	NA	TRBJ1-3
ASSPAPRGTSDTTQY	TRBD2	TRBV9	few	TRBJ2-3
ASSQDLGTDTQY	NA	TRBV4-3	NA	TRBJ2-3
ASSQVGRGPYEQY	NA	TRBV4-1	few	TRBJ2-7
ASSQGANTGELF	NA	TRBV4-1	few	TRBJ2-2
ASSSSGLSTTDTQY	NA	TRBV7-2	few	TRBJ2-3
SASAITGEWNEQF	TRBD1	TRBV20-1	NA	TRBJ2-1
ASSYSSADYHSGNTIY	NA	TRBV6-6	NA	TRBJ1-3
ASSQDGTVNEKLF	TRBD1	TRBV4-3	few	TRBJ1-4
ASADFFRQQY	NA	TRBV6-1	few	TRBJ2-7
ASSKGQGANEQF	TRBD1	TRBV11-3	few	TRBJ2-1
ASSQDAGTALDSNQPQH	NA	TRBV4-2	few	TRBJ1-5
ASSFEGVNTEAF	NA	TRBV7-2	few	TRBJ1-1
ASSSPVGGDTEAF	NA	TRBV7-6	few	TRBJ1-1
ASSFPSGVSSYNEQF	TRBD2	TRBV12-3/TRBV12-4	NA	TRBJ2-1
ASRPTGTNTEAF	TRBD1	TRBV7-2	NA	TRBJ1-1
ASSLGQGTYEQY	TRBD1	TRBV6-5	many	TRBJ2-7
AISLEGNRGYGYT	NA	TRBV10-3	NA	TRBJ1-2
ASSLSLDPPLETQY	NA	TRBV7-7	many	TRBJ2-5
SVDRRGENIQY	TRBD2	TRBV29-1	NA	TRBJ2-4
SARDELAGSDTQY	TRBD2	TRBV20-1	NA	TRBJ2-3
ASSYHTGELF	NA	TRBV5-1	NA	TRBJ2-2